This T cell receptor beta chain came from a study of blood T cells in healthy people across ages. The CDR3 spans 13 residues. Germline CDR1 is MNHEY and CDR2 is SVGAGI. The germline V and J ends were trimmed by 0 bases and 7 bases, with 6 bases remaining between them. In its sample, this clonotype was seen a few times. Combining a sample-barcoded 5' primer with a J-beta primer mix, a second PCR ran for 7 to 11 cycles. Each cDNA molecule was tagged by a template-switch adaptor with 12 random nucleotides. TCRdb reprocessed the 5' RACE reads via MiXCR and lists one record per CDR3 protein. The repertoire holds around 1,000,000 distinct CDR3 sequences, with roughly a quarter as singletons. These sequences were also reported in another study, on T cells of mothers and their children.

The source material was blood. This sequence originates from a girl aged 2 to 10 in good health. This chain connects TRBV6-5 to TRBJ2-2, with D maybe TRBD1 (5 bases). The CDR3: CASSYSDSGELFF. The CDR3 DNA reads TGTGCCAGCAGTTACTCCGACAGCGGGGAGCTGTTTTTT.